The 13 T cell receptor beta chains below all came from one sample that was sequenced in a study of identical twins. TCRdb used MiXCR to reprocess the 5' RACE reads, holding one entry per CDR3 protein. Here the sample spans 1.5 million to 2 million distinct CDR3 sequences, less than 40% being singletons. The sample taken for sequencing was cord blood. These receptors were obtained from a newborn girl in good health.

For the CDR3, the DNA is TGTGCCAGCAGTTTCGGGACAGGGGGCATGAACACTGAAGCTTTCTTT. Encoded protein: CASSFGTGGMNTEAFF. The chain is built from TRBV27 and TRBJ1-1, with 12 nucleotides matching TRBD1. The germline gives CDR1 MNHEY, CDR2 SMNVEV (reference sequence). The CDR3 is made up of 16 amino acids. The V segment lost 3 bases and the J segment 0 bases; nucleotides outside the gene matches: 2.

The J gene is TRBJ2-4, the V gene TRBV6-2 or TRBV6-3; tentative D call: TRBD2 (5 bases). Germline-derived CDR1 and CDR2 are MNHEY and SVGEGT. This CDR3 has 13 amino acids. Between the trimmed V and J ends, which lost 5 bases and 13 bases, there was a span of 18 bases. Written as DNA, the CDR3 is TGTGCCAGCAGTCACAGCGCGACCCCGGGGCAGTACTTC. Encoded protein: CASSHSATPGQYF.

The chain joins TRBV7-9 to TRBJ2-5, with D maybe TRBD2 (6 bases). The CDR3 contains 16 residues. Germline-derived CDR1 and CDR2 are SEHNR and FQNEAQ (reference sequence). Trimming took 4 bases from V and 0 from J, leaving 15 bases between them. The CDR3 sequence: CASSSARSSDQETQYF. For the CDR3, the DNA is TGTGCCAGCAGCTCCGCTCGTTCTAGCGACCAAGAGACCCAGTACTTC.

This sequence joins TRBV5-1 and TRBJ2-3, with 7 bases that match TRBD1. This CDR3 has 14 amino acids. V gave up 5 bases and J gave up 3 bases; unmatched junction bases: 6. Germline V gene sequence: CDR1 SGHRS, CDR2 YFSETQ. CDR3 coding DNA: TGCGCCAGCAGACCTGGACAGGAGACAGATACGCAGTATTTT. It codes for CASRPGQETDTQYF. Using reference TRBV5-1 and TRBJ2-3 for the parts outside the CDR3, the full variable domain is KAGVTQTPRYLIKTRGQQVTLSCSPISGHRSVSWYQQTPGQGLQFLFEYFSETQRNKGNFPGRFSGRQFSNSRSEMNVSTLELGDSALYLCASRPGQETDTQYFGPGTRLTVL.

The J gene is TRBJ1-1, the V gene TRBV2; 9 positions match TRBD1. The V and J ends lost 7 bases and 1 base, in that order; junction bases with no gene match: 7. The germline V gene has CDR1 SNHLY and CDR2 FYNNEI. The CDR3 has 15 residues. CDR3: CASTTTGGRNTEAFF. CDR3 nucleotide sequence: TGTGCCAGCACTACAACAGGGGGCAGGAACACTGAAGCTTTCTTT.

This clonotype was seen ten or more times. V gene TRBV29-1 combines with J gene TRBJ2-1, with D tentatively TRBD2 (5 bases). The germline V gene encodes CDR1 SQVTM and CDR2 ANQGSEA. V lost 4 bases to trimming and J lost 9 bases, with 16 bases between them. The length of the CDR3 is 13 residues. The CDR3 nucleotides are TGCAGCGTTGCCTATACTAGAATTGGTGAGCAGTTCTTC. As protein: CSVAYTRIGEQFF.

V usage is TRBV20-1 and J usage is TRBJ2-1; TRBD2 matches at 9 bases. Germline CDR1 reads DFQATT; CDR2 reads SNEGSKA (reference sequence). This CDR3 contains 12 residues. Trimming cost V 3 bases and J 8 bases; bases outside gene matches: 2. For the CDR3, the DNA is TGCAGTGCTAGCCGACTAGCGGATGAGCAGTTCTTC. It codes for CSASRLADEQFF.

This clonotype has only a few counts. This chain links TRBV25-1 with TRBJ2-1; perhaps TRBD2 as D (5 bases). The V end lost 6 bases, the J end lost 5 bases, and 14 bases lay between the germline ends. This CDR3 is built from 14 residues. The germline gives CDR1 MGHDK, CDR2 SYGVNS. CDR3 region: CASSGFGINNEQFF. The CDR3 bases are TGTGCCAGCAGCGGTTTCGGGATTAACAATGAGCAGTTCTTC.

J is TRBJ2-7 and V is TRBV27; 7 bases map to TRBD1. Losses at the gene ends were 3 bases for V and 7 bases for J; bases not matched to a gene: 6. CDR1 MNHEY and CDR2 SMNVEV come from the germline V gene (reference sequence). This CDR3 has 13 residues. The CDR3 here is CASSFSQGNEQYF. In DNA, the CDR3 is TGTGCCAGCAGTTTTTCACAGGGGAATGAGCAGTACTTC.

This chain uses TRBV20-1 with TRBJ1-6, with 7 bases aligning to TRBD1. V lost 3 bases and J lost 6; bases outside the gene matches: 2. The CDR3 totals 13 residues. Germline V CDR1 and CDR2: DFQATT, SNEGSKA (reference sequence). CDR3 in amino acids: CSARGTVNSPLHF. DNA for the CDR3: TGCAGTGCTAGGGGGACAGTTAATTCACCCCTCCACTTT.

The gene calls are TRBV7-2 and TRBJ2-1; no firm D call. Trimming left V 3 bases short and J 2 bases short, with 11 bases between. The CDR3 consists of 15 residues. Germline values: CDR1 SGHTA, CDR2 FQGNSA. As DNA, the CDR3 is TGTGCCAGCAGCTTCAGGCTAGGTACCTACAATGAGCAGTTCTTC. Its translation is CASSFRLGTYNEQFF. The variable domain in full, completed from reference TRBV7-2 and TRBJ2-1, reads GAGVSQSPSNKVTEKGKDVELRCDPISGHTALYWYRQSLGQGLEFLIYFQGNSAPDKSGLPSDRFSAERTGGSVSTLTIQRTQQEDSAVYLCASSFRLGTYNEQFFGPGTRLTVL.

V is TRBV28 and J is TRBJ1-4; 9 nucleotides align to TRBD1. Trimming cost V 5 bases and J 6 bases; bases outside gene matches: 7. Germline V lookup: CDR1 MDHEN, CDR2 SYDVKM. The CDR3 sequence is 15 residues long. The CDR3 region has the DNA TGTGCCAGCAGTAACGACAGGGGGATATATGAAAAACTGTTTTTT. Amino acids: CASSNDRGIYEKLFF.

For the CDR3, the DNA is TGTGCCAGCAGCCAGGATGTGGGACTGGGCACGTTGGATACGCAGTATTTT. Residues: CASSQDVGLGTLDTQYF. This chain uses TRBV4-2 with TRBJ2-3; tentatively, D is TRBD2 (6 bases). CDR1 and CDR2 (germline): LGHNA, YNFKEQ. The CDR3 consists of 17 residues. Deletions cut 3 bases from V and 6 bases from J, with 22 bases between.